This TCR beta chain was found in a study of blood T cell repertoires in COVID-19. Study information: There were acute and convalescent COVID-19 samples, and they came from the United States, Italy and Spain.

The repertoire was sequenced with immunoSEQ multiplex PCR; TCRdb's copy has only in-frame clones and lacks some. The data show tens of thousands of clones, roughly four fifths seen once. Germline V gene data show CDR1 as SGHKS and CDR2 as YYEKEE (reference sequence). Trimming at V came to 4 bases and at J to 6 bases, leaving 6 bases not matched to a gene. This CDR3 region has 15 residues. V is TRBV5-5 and J is TRBJ2-1, with 11 bases matching TRBD1. This TCR derives from a man aged 55 to 70 with acute or convalescent COVID-19. Sequenced material: peripheral blood. In DNA, the CDR3 is TGTGCCAGCAGCAGAGGGGGGACAGGGGGCAATGAGCAGTTCTTC. This translates into CASSRGGTGGNEQFF.